Presented here are 12 T cell receptor beta chains from one specimen sequenced in a study of T cell responses to AZD1222 COVID-19 vaccine. Using immunoSEQ multiplex PCR, the repertoire was profiled, and TCRdb retains in-frame clones only, with some absent. The sample contains about 81,000 clones, about nine tenths of which appear only once. Source: peripheral blood, taken 28 days after the second AZD1222 dose. The receptors were sampled from an adult who received the AZD1222 COVID-19 vaccine.

This chain links TRBV6-1 with TRBJ2-7; D might be TRBD1 (5 bases). CDR3 length: 15 amino acids. CDR1 MNHNS and CDR2 SASEGT come from the germline V gene. V was trimmed by 3 bases and J by 2 bases, leaving 14 bases between them. The CDR3 loop reads CASSEGPELPYEQYF. The CDR3 DNA is TGTGCCAGCAGTGAGGGGCCAGAACTTCCCTACGAGCAGTACTTC.

This rearrangement joins TRBV19 to TRBJ1-2; TRBD1 agrees at 8 bases. V was clipped by 7 bases and J by 5 bases; unmatched bases: 9. Germline V lookup: CDR1 LNHDA, CDR2 SQIVND (reference sequence). This CDR3 is 14 amino acids long. CDR3 DNA: TGTGCCAGTAAACCCGGGACAGGCGTATATGGCTACACCTTC. It encodes CASKPGTGVYGYTF.

V and J are TRBV4-1 and TRBJ1-1, with 7 bases matching TRBD1. The CDR3 covers 16 residues. Trimming cost V 2 bases and J 2 bases; bases outside gene matches: 8. The V gene's germline CDR1 is MGHRA and CDR2 YSYEKL. The chain's CDR3 is CASSQRTGRPNTEAFF. In DNA form, the CDR3 reads TGCGCCAGCAGCCAAAGGACAGGACGACCTAACACTGAAGCTTTCTTT.

In the case of this clone: At the DNA level, this CDR3 is encoded by other sequences in the same sample as well. This rearrangement joins TRBV29-1 to TRBJ2-3, with TRBD1 identical over 8 bases. The CDR3 runs to 12 residues. Germline V CDR1 and CDR2: SQVTM, ANQGSEA. The trim removed 6 bases at V and 4 bases at J, leaving 3 bases unmatched. For the CDR3, the DNA is TGCAGCGTAGGACAGGGCGCAGATACGCAGTATTTT. Encoded protein: CSVGQGADTQYF.

The chain has TRBV24-1 and TRBJ1-1; a possible D gene is TRBD1 (6 bases). Trimming removed 9 bases at V and 3 bases at J, with 13 bases between. The CDR3 is 13 amino acids. Germline CDR1 and CDR2: KGHDR and SFDVKD. CDR3 sequence reads: CATQGPAYTEAFF. The CDR3 DNA reads TGTGCCACCCAGGGGCCAGCTTACACTGAAGCTTTCTTT.

The gene calls are TRBV18 and TRBJ2-4; D perhaps matches TRBD1 (5 bases). Germline-derived CDR1 and CDR2 are KGHSH and LQKENI. The V and J ends lost 6 bases and 4 bases respectively, with 13 bases between them. This CDR3 region has 14 residues. This chain's CDR3 is CASSARESKNIQYF. CDR3 nucleotide sequence: TGTGCCAGCTCGGCCAGGGAATCGAAAAACATTCAGTACTTC.

The chain links TRBV28 to TRBJ1-1; maybe TRBD1 (6 bases). The germline V gene has CDR1 MDHEN and CDR2 SYDVKM. Trimming left V 3 bases short and J 2 bases short, with 13 bases between. The CDR3 is 15 residues long. This CDR3 is CASSFTGTSNTEAFF. Here the CDR3 DNA reads TGTGCCAGCAGTTTTACCGGGACAAGTAACACTGAAGCTTTCTTT.

This sequence joins TRBV28 and TRBJ1-1; tentatively, D is TRBD1 (5 bases). CDR1 and CDR2 (germline): MDHEN, SYDVKM. The CDR3 is 16 amino acids. V was pared by 7 bases and J by 6 bases, with 24 bases between. CDR3 protein: CASISPTGRGESEAFF. The CDR3 bases are TGTGCCAGCATCTCTCCGACGGGGCGGGGGGAGTCTGAAGCTTTCTTT.

V usage is TRBV18 and J usage is TRBJ2-2; tentative D call: TRBD1 (5 bases). CDR3 size: 16 residues. Trimming took 1 base from V and 0 from J, leaving 9 bases between them. Germline assignment: CDR1 KGHSH and CDR2 LQKENI. CDR3 coding DNA: TGTGCCAGCTCACCACAGGGGTTACCGAACACCGGGGAGCTGTTTTTT. Translated, it gives CASSPQGLPNTGELFF.

J is TRBJ2-2 and V is TRBV19; 9 bases agree with TRBD2. The V and J ends lost 6 bases and 3 bases, in that order; junction bases with no gene match: 8. Germline V CDR1 and CDR2: LNHDA, SQIVND (reference sequence). This CDR3 spans 16 amino acids. CDR3 in DNA: TGTGCCAGTAGCCCATCAGCGGGGGGACACACCGGGGAGCTGTTTTTT. Protein sequence: CASSPSAGGHTGELFF.

The chain joins TRBV6-5 to TRBJ1-1, with 7 bases that match TRBD1. Germline trimming cut 6 bases from V and 4 bases from J; bases unmatched to any gene: 11. In germline, CDR1 is MNHEY, CDR2 SVGAGI. The length of the CDR3 is 15 residues. The CDR3 sequence is CASRPRQGGGTEAFF. CDR3 DNA: TGTGCCAGCAGACCTCGACAGGGCGGGGGCACTGAAGCTTTCTTT.

The chain employs TRBV5-4 and TRBJ1-2; D is perhaps TRBD1 (6 bases). The germline V gene has CDR1 SGHNT and CDR2 YYREEE (reference sequence). V lost 5 bases and J 4 bases, leaving 9 bases between the germline ends. This CDR3 is 12 amino acids long. The CDR3 reads CASRMDSYGYTF. The CDR3 nucleotides read TGTGCCAGCAGGATGGACAGCTATGGCTACACCTTC.